Detailed here is one T cell receptor beta chain. Its antigen is not identified. The record originates from a study of siplizumab effects on memory and regulatory T cells. Regarding the study as a whole: On average, around 70% of mappable alloreactive CD4+ clones were Treg-derived under siplizumab, against 25% to 30% in controls. A minor fraction of alloreactive clones, and no more, mapped to unstimulated subsets. Significant reduction of alloreactive sequences traceable to unstimulated CD4+ memory cells was observed with siplizumab. Siplizumab cultures yielded proliferating Tregs whose suppressive function was not confirmed.

CDR1 SEHNR and CDR2 FQNEAQ come from the germline V gene (reference sequence). Trimming stripped 3 bases from V and 0 bases from J, with 12 bases between. The CDR3 covers 16 residues. This table comes from immunoSEQ multiplex PCR, and its TCRdb copy is limited to in-frame clones, with some not included. This sample carries some 120,000 clones, roughly 94% of them seen once, and the ten largest clones take about 1.8%. The TCR was taken from a human donor in good health. The V call is TRBV7-9, the J call TRBJ1-3; D might be TRBD1 (5 bases). Sequencing was performed on non-Treg CD4+ T cells sorted from blood. The CDR3 protein is CASSLGRSYSGNTIYF. CDR3 nucleotides: TGTGCCAGCAGCTTGGGACGGAGTTACTCTGGAAACACCATATATTTT.